This T cell receptor (beta chain) was sequenced for a study of T cell responses to AZD1222 COVID-19 vaccine. Study-wide results and limits: Variant regions that are unmutated are reportedly the target of nearly half of spike-specific TCRs. Two doses of AZD1222 preceded a rise in Spike-specific TCR breadth and depth.

Profiling relied on immunoSEQ multiplex PCR, and the TCRdb table lists in-frame clones only, not all of them. The sample has over 150,000 clones, approximately 92% seen once. Points on this clone: Its antigen is unknown.

This sequence originates from an adult in good health. The specimen comprised peripheral blood, sampled on day 0 of AZD1222 vaccination.

In nucleotides, the CDR3 is TGTGCCAGCAGGGGGGACAGGGGATTATGGACCGGGGAGCTGTTTTTT. Translating gives CASRGDRGLWTGELFF. V usage is TRBV2 and J usage is TRBJ2-2, with 10 bases matching TRBD1. This CDR3 has 16 amino acids. Trimming removed 6 bases from V and 5 bases from J; junction bases left unmatched: 9. Germline CDR1 is SNHLY and CDR2 is FYNNEI.